This paragraph reports one T cell receptor (beta chain). These data originate in a study of identical twins. From the 5' RACE reads, TCRdb called clonotypes with MiXCR, one entry per CDR3 protein. The sample has about 470,000 distinct CDR3 sequences; less than 25% are singletons. This same sample was also taken into another study, of T cells expressing NK-cell markers. This second study says: Several experiments confined sorting to alpha-beta TCR T cells with an anti-gamma-delta TCR antibody. NKG2C+ dominant clonotype frequencies in six or seven donors were roughly 1.0-7.5% of CD8+ T cells.

The sequence was obtained from a woman between 18 and 30 years old in good health. The source material was CD4+ T cells sorted from blood.

The CDR3 region has the DNA TGTGCCAGCAGCTTAGCCCTAGCGGGCGGATCTAGCACAGATACGCAGTATTTT. As protein: CASSLALAGGSSTDTQYF. The chain uses TRBV7-2 and TRBJ2-3; 8 nucleotides line up with TRBD2. The CDR3 covers 18 residues. Germline-derived CDR1 and CDR2 are SGHTA and FQGNSA. The J segment lost 0 bases and the V segment lost 0 bases, leaving 8 bases of the junction unmatched.